This T cell receptor beta chain emerged from a study of cytomegalovirus exposure and HLA in healthy donors. General observations from the study: Excluded: some indistinguishable V segments such as TRBV6-2 and TRBV6-3.

The CDR3 spans 15 residues. Germline lookup yields CDR1 SGHTA and CDR2 FQGNSA. Trimming cost V 5 bases and J 5 bases, with 18 bases left between them. The donors gave bone marrow, and they were healthy. Donors had nominal health at sampling but likely had unrecorded immune exposures. With respect to this clone: Its antigen is not identified.

The PCR employed 60 Vbeta primers together with 13 Jbeta primers. How the authors handled the data: Roughly 11 million of the roughly 80 million unique TCR beta chains counted in a later analysis were shared. Only in-frame clones appear in the TCRdb table, and some are missing; sequencing was by immunoSEQ multiplex PCR. The D gene and trimming were derived from the DNA, and the V and J assignments and clone size from that table. The sample lists around 190,000 clones; around 80% were seen once. The specimen sequenced was PBMCs. The TCR originated in a woman aged 40 to 49 in good health and CMV-seronegative. The chain links TRBV7-2 to TRBJ2-5, with D possibly TRBD2 on 6 matching bases. Written as DNA, the CDR3 is TGTGCCAGCAGCACCAGGCGGGGTGAGGGCGAGACCCAGTACTTC. Amino acids: CASSTRRGEGETQYF.